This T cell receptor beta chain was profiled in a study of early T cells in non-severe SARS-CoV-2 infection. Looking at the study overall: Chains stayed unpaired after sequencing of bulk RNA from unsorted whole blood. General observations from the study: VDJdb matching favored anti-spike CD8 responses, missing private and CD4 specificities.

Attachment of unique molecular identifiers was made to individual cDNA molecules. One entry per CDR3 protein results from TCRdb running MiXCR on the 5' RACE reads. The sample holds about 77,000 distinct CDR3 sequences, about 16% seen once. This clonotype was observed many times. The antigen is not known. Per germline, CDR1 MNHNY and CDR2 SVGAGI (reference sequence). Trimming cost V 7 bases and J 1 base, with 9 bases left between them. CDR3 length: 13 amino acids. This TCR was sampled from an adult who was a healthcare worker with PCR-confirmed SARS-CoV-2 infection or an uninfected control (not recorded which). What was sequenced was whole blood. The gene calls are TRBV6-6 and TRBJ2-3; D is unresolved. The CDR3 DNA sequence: TGTGCCAGCAAAATAGTTGGCACAGATACGCAGTATTTT. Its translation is CASKIVGTDTQYF.